A single TCR beta chain is shown here with its context. PCR involved 60 Vbeta and 13 Jbeta primers. Sequencing was performed with immunoSEQ multiplex PCR; in TCRdb, only in-frame clones are kept and a portion is missing. The profile shows under 200,000 clones, around four fifths of them singletons. This sample is part of a study of cytomegalovirus exposure and HLA in healthy donors. Study overall: Among the 300 to 400 donors who were genotyped, about 79% fell in the genetic ancestry cluster that is associated with self-reported Caucasian donors.

Although they were nominally healthy when sampled, donors likely had unrecorded immune exposures. CDR1 and CDR2 from the germline V gene are SGHKS and YYEKEE (reference sequence). Trimming took 4 bases from V and 0 from J; bases not matched to a gene: 8. CDR3 length equals 17 residues. The origin of this receptor is a female donor in good health and CMV-seronegative. What was sequenced was PBMCs. The chain joins TRBV5-5 to TRBJ2-1; 9 bases map to TRBD1. For the CDR3, the DNA is TGTGCCAGCAGCAATCAGGGACAGGGAAGCTCCTACAATGAGCAGTTCTTC. Protein product: CASSNQGQGSSYNEQFF. Full variable domain (rest looked up from reference TRBV5-5 and TRBJ2-1): DAGVTQSPTHLIKTRGQQVTLRCSPISGHKSVSWYQQVLGQGPQFIFQYYEKEERGRGNFPDRFSARQFPNYSSELNVNALLLGDSALYLCASSNQGQGSSYNEQFFGPGTRLTVL.